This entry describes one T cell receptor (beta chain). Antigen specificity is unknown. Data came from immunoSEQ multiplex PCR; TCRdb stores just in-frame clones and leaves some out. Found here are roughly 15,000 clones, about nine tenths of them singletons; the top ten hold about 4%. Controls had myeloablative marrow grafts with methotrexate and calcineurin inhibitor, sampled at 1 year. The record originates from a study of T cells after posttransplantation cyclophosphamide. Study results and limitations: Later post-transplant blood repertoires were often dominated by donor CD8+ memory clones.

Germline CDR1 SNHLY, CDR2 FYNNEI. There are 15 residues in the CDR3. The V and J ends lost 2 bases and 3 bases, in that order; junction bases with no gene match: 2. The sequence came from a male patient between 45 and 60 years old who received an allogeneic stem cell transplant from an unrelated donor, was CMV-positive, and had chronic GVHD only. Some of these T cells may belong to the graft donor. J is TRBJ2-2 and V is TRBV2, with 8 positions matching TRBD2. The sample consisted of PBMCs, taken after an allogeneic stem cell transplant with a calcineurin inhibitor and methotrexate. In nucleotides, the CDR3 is TGTGCCAGCAGTGAATTACTAGCGGACACCGGGGAGCTGTTTTTT. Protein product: CASSELLADTGELFF.